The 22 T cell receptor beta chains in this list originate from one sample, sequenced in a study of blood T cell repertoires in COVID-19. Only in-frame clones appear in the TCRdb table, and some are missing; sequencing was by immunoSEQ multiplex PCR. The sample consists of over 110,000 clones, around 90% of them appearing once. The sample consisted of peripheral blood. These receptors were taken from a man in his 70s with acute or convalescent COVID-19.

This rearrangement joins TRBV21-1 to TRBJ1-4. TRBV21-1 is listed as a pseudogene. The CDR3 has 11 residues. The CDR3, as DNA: TGTGCCAGCAGCCTTCGCCGCGGACTGTTTTTT. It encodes CASSLRRGLFF.

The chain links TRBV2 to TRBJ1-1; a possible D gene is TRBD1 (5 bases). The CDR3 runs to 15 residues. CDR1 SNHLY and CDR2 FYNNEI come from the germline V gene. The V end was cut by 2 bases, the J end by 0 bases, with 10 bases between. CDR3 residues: CASSELGLLNTEAFF. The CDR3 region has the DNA TGTGCCAGCAGTGAACTGGGACTGTTGAACACTGAAGCTTTCTTT.

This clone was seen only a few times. In DNA, the CDR3 is TGTGCCAGCAGTTTAGGACAGGGATATGGCTACACCTTC. Translating gives CASSLGQGYGYTF. The chain carries TRBV12-3 or TRBV12-4 and TRBJ1-2; 7 bases align to TRBD1. CDR3 size: 13 residues. The V and J ends lost 1 base and 5 bases, in that order; junction bases with no gene match: 1.

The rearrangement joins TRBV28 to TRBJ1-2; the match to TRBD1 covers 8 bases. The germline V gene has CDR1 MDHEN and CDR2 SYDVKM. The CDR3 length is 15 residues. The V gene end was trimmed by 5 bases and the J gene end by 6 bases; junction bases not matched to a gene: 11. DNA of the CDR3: TGTGCCAGCAGTCCCGGACAGGGCTCCTTTCATGGCTACACCTTC. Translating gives CASSPGQGSFHGYTF.

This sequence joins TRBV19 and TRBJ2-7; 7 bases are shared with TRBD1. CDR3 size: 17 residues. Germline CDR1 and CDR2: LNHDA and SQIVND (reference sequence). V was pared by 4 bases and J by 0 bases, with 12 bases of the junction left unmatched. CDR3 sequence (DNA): TGTGCCAGTAGTAGGGCCAATCGGGACAGTGGCTCCTACGAGCAGTACTTC. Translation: CASSRANRDSGSYEQYF.

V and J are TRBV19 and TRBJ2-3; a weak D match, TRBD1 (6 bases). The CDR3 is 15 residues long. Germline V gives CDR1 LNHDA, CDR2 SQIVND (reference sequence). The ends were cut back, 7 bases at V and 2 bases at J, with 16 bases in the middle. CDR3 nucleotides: TGTGCCAGTAAACCGGGACACACTTACACAGATACGCAGTATTTT. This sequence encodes CASKPGHTYTDTQYF.

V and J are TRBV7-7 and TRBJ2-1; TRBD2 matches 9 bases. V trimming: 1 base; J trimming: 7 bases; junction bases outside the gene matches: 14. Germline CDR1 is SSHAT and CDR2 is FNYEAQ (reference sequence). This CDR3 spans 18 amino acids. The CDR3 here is CASSLGAGGPSPQNEQFF. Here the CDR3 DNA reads TGTGCCAGCAGCTTAGGCGCGGGGGGGCCATCCCCCCAAAATGAGCAGTTCTTC. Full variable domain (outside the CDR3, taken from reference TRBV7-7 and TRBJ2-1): GAGVSQSPRYKVTKRGQDVTLRCDPISSHATLYWYQQALGQGPEFLTYFNYEAQPDKSGLPSDRFSAERPEGSISTLTIQRTEQRDSAMYRCASSLGAGGPSPQNEQFFGPGTRLTVL.

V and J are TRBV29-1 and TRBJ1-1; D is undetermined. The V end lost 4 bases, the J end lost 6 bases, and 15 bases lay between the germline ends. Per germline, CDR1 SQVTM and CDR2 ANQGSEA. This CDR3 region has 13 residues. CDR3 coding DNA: TGCAGCGTTGCGATCCGGGGTCGCGCTGAAGCTTTCTTT. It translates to CSVAIRGRAEAFF.

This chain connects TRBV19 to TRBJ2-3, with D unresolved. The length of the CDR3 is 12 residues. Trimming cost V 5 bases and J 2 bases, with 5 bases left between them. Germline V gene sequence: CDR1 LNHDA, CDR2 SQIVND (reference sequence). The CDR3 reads CASSFLTDTQYF. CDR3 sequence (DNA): TGTGCCAGTAGTTTCCTCACAGATACGCAGTATTTT.

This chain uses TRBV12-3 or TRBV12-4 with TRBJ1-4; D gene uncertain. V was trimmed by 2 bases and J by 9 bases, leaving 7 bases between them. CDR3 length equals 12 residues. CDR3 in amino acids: CASSLRRKKLFF. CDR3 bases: TGTGCCAGCAGTTTACGGCGGAAAAAACTGTTTTTT.

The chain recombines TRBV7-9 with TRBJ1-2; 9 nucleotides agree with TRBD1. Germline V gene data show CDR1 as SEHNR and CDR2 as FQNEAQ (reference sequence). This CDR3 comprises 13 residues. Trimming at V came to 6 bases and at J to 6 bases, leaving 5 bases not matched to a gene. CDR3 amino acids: CASRGQGDHGYTF. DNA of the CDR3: TGTGCCAGCAGGGGACAGGGTGATCATGGCTACACCTTC.

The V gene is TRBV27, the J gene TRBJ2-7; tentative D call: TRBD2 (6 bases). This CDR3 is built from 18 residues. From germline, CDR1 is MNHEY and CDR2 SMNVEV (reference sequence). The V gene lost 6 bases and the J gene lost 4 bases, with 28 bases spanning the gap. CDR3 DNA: TGTGCCAGCAGGCCGACAAGCATCAGGGACTCGCTTTCATACGAGCAGTACTTC. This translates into CASRPTSIRDSLSYEQYF.

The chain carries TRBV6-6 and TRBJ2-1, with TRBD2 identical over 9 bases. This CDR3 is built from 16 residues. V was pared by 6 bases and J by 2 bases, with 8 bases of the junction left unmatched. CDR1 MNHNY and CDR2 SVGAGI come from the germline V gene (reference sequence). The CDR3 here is CASSPRTSDTYNEQFF. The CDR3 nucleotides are TGTGCCAGCAGCCCGAGGACTAGCGACACCTACAATGAGCAGTTCTTC.

CDR3 in DNA: TGTGCCAGCTCACCCCGGGACTTGAACACCGGGGAGCTGTTTTTT. Its protein product is CASSPRDLNTGELFF. The J gene is TRBJ2-2, the V gene TRBV18; D possibly corresponds to TRBD2 (6 bases). From germline, CDR1 is KGHSH and CDR2 LQKENI. The V end was cut by 3 bases, the J end by 1 base, with 9 bases between. The CDR3 is 15 amino acids.

The CDR3 DNA follows: TGTGCCAGCAGTCGACAGGGCCCTGCCTCTGGAAACACCATATATTTT. Encoded protein: CASSRQGPASGNTIYF. This rearrangement joins TRBV6-6 to TRBJ1-3, with TRBD1 identical over 7 bases. The CDR3 runs to 16 residues. Trimming cost V 5 bases and J 0 bases; bases outside gene matches: 7. CDR1 is MNHNY, CDR2 SVGAGI, per germline (reference sequence).

The CDR3 nucleotides are TGTGCCATCGGAGGGCCCTTGAACACTGAAGCTTTCTTT. Translated, it gives CAIGGPLNTEAFF. The chain employs TRBV10-3 and TRBJ1-1; D not certain. The CDR3 runs 13 residues. Germline CDR1 ENHRY, CDR2 SYGVKD. V dropped 8 bases and J dropped 0 bases, with 10 bases sitting between them.

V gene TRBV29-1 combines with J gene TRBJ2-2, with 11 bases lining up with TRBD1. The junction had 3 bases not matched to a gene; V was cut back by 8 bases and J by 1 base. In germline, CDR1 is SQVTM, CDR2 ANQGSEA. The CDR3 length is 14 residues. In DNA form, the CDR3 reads TGCAGCACCGGGACAGGGGGGAACACCGGGGAGCTGTTTTTT. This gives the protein CSTGTGGNTGELFF.

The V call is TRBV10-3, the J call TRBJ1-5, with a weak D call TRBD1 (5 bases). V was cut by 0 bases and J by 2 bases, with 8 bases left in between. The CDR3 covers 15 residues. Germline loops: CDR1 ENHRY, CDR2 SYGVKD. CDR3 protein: CAISESDTGNQPQHF. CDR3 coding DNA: TGTGCCATCAGTGAGTCGGACACGGGCAATCAGCCCCAGCATTTT.

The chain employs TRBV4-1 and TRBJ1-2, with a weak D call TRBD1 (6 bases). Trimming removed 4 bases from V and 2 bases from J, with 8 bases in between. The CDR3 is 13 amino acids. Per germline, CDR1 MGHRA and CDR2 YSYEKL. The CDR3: CASSPGTNYGYTF. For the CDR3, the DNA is TGCGCCAGCAGCCCAGGGACAAACTATGGCTACACCTTC.

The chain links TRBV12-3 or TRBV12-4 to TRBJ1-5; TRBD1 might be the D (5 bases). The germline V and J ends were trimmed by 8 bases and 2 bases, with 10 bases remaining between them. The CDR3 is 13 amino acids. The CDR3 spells CASRRGGNQPQHF. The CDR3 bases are TGTGCCAGCCGCCGGGGGGGCAATCAGCCCCAGCATTTT.

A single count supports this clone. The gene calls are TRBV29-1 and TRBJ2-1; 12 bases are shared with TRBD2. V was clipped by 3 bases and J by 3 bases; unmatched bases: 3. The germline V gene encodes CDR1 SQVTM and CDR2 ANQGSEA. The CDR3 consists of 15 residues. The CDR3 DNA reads TGCAGCGTTGACTTGACTAGCGGGAGCTACAATGAGCAGTTCTTC. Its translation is CSVDLTSGSYNEQFF.

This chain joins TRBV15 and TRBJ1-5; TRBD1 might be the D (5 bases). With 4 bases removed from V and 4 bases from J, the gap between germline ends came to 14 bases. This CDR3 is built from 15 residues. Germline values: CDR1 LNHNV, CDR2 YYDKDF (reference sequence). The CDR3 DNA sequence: TGTGCCACCAGCACCGACCTCGGGGGAAATCAGCCCCAGCATTTT. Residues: CATSTDLGGNQPQHF.